Sequencing of this TCR beta chain was carried out in a study of T cell repertoires in cytomegalovirus infection. Study in general: Indications came from public TCR beta signatures; they pointed to CMV infection and to a matching HLA type. Findings of the study overall: Clonotypes of TCR beta that were HLA-C-restricted and CMV-specific dominated the ex vivo response.

MiXCR, run by TCRdb on the reads, gives a single entry per CDR3 protein. The table records about 530,000 distinct CDR3 sequences, about 25% of them present only once. The sample holds a few counts of this clonotype. Its antigen is unknown. The CDR3 extends over 17 amino acids. Germline V gene lookup returns CDR1 SGHTA and CDR2 FQGNSA. V was cut by 7 bases and J by 0 bases, with 19 bases left in between. This receptor was taken from a human donor in good health (CMV status not recorded). Some clones in this sample may be carry-over from other donors' samples. Sequenced material: PBMCs. This sequence joins TRBV7-2 and TRBJ2-1, with D possibly matching TRBD2 (5 bases). The CDR3 reads CASTPAGGPSSYNEQFF. CDR3 bases: TGTGCCAGCACCCCCGCGGGCGGGCCGAGCTCCTACAATGAGCAGTTCTTC.